The rows below give T cell receptor beta chains drawn from one sample of a study of T cell changes during pregnancy in multiple sclerosis. Profiled with immunoSEQ multiplex PCR; TCRdb holds only in-frame clones, not every one. This sample carries approximately 85,000 clones, roughly 92% of them seen once, and the ten largest clones take under 3%. The sequenced sample was peripheral blood, obtained in the first trimester of pregnancy. These receptors all come from a female donor with multiple sclerosis, enrolled in a pregnancy study. CDR3s leave out the opening cysteine and the closing phenylalanine or tryptophan. Each record gives: V gene, J gene, CDR3 protein.

v_call: TRBV5-1; j_call: TRBJ2-3; cdr3_aa: ASSLVFSDTQY
v_call: TRBV6-5; j_call: TRBJ2-3; cdr3_aa: ASTQGLFDGTQY
v_call: TRBV15; j_call: TRBJ2-1; cdr3_aa: ATSRTLAGGTYNEQF
v_call: TRBV7-2; j_call: TRBJ2-5; cdr3_aa: ASSARRFRGYSQETQY
v_call: TRBV7-9; j_call: TRBJ1-2; cdr3_aa: ASSRGTGKNYGYT
v_call: TRBV27; j_call: TRBJ1-2; cdr3_aa: ASSSRDGYT
v_call: TRBV6-5; j_call: TRBJ2-2; cdr3_aa: ASRTGGNTGELF
v_call: TRBV30; j_call: TRBJ1-3; cdr3_aa: AWGVRTVSGNTIY
v_call: TRBV7-2; j_call: TRBJ1-5; cdr3_aa: ASSLVTGSNQPQH
v_call: TRBV5-1; j_call: TRBJ1-1; cdr3_aa: ASSSRTGVLNTEAF
v_call: TRBV30; j_call: TRBJ2-1; cdr3_aa: ALYRARDEQF